This T cell receptor (beta chain) derives from a study of response to subunit inactivated influenza vaccine. V shed 2 bases and J shed 3 bases, with 7 bases lying between them. Per the germline V gene, CDR1 is MNHEY and CDR2 is SVGAGI. The CDR3 extends over 14 amino acids. TCRdb called the RT-PCR reads again in MiXCR, with one record for every CDR3 protein. The data show about 570,000 distinct CDR3 sequences, roughly 10% seen once. This clonotype was counted between two and nine times. The same data also went into a second study, on T cells expressing NK-cell markers. That work adds: TCR beta libraries carry UMIs added by 5'RACE template switching. Seven donors tested HCMV-seropositive and one tested seronegative among the eight sequenced. Also leading the CD3+CD56-NKG2C+ fraction in a handful of donors were these clonotypes.

This sample comprised PBMCs from blood, obtained on the day of vaccination. The sequence came from a man between 45 and 60 years old who received an inactivated influenza vaccine. The genes are TRBV6-5 and TRBJ2-2, with a tentative D call TRBD2 (5 bases). CDR3 residues: CASSYGADTGELFF. The CDR3 coding sequence is TGTGCCAGCAGTTACGGAGCGGACACCGGGGAGCTGTTTTTT.